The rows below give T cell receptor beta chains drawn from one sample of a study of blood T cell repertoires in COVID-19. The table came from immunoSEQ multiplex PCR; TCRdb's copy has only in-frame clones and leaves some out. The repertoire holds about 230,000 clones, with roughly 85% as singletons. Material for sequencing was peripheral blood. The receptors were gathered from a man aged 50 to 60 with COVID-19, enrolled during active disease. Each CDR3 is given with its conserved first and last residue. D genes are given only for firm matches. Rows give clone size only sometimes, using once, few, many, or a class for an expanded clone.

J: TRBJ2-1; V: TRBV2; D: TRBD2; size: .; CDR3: CASSEERSGGANYNEQFF; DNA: TGTGCCAGCAGTGAAGAAAGGAGCGGGGGGGCGAACTACAATGAGCAGTTCTTC
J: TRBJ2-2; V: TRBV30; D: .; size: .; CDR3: CAWSAKNTGELFF; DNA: TGTGCCTGGAGTGCTAAAAACACCGGGGAGCTGTTTTTT
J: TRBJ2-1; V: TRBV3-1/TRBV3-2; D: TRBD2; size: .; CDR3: CASSHAGILGGGAYEQFF; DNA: TGTGCCAGCAGCCACGCGGGGATTCTGGGCGGGGGGGCTTATGAGCAGTTCTTC
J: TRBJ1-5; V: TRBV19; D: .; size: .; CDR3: CASSIEGGPQPQHF; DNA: TGTGCCAGTAGTATAGAGGGGGGGCCTCAGCCCCAGCATTTT
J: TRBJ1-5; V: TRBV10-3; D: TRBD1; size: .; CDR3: CAISEQGQYSNQPQHF; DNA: TGTGCCATCAGTGAGCAGGGACAGTATAGCAATCAGCCCCAGCATTTT
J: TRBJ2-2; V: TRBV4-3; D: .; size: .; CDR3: CASSPNGGPGELFF; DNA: TGCGCCAGCAGCCCCAACGGAGGGCCCGGGGAGCTGTTTTTT
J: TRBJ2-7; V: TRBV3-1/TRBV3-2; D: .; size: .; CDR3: CASSQDLPRVKLDEQYF; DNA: TGTGCCAGCAGCCAAGACCTCCCCAGGGTAAAGCTCGACGAGCAGTACTTC
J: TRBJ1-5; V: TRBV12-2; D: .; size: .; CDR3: CASRFPRPFSRDNQPQHF; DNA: TGTGCAAGTCGCTTCCCTAGACCCTTTAGCAGGGACAATCAGCCCCAGCATTTT
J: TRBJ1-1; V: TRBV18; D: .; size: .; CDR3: CASSPRPGNTEAFF; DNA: TGTGCCAGCTCACCACGTCCGGGTAACACTGAAGCTTTCTTT
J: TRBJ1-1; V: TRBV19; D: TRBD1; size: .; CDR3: CASSVGQVGTEAFF; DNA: TGTGCCAGTAGTGTCGGACAGGTGGGAACTGAAGCTTTCTTT
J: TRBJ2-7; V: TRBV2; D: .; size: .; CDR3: CASSPPRGTSGF; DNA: TGTGCCAGCAGTCCGCCCCGGGGGACTTCAGGGTTC
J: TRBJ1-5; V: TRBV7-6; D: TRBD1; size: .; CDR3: CASSLGTGNQPQHF; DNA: TGTGCCAGCAGCTTAGGGACAGGGAATCAGCCCCAGCATTTT
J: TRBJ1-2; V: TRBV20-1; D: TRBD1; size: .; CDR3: CSASVGQAYGYTF; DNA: TGCAGTGCTAGTGTGGGACAGGCCTATGGCTACACCTTC
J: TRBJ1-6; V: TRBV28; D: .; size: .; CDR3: CASSPRGSSYNSPLHF; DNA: TGTGCCAGCAGTCCCCGCGGAAGCTCCTATAATTCACCCCTCCACTTT
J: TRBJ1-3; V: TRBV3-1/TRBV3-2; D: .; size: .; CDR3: CASSQALNMHPGNTIYF; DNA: TGTGCCAGCAGCCAGGCTTTAAATATGCATCCCGGAAACACCATATATTTT
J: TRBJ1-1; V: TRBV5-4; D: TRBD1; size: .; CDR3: CASSDRGMNTEAFF; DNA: TGTGCCAGCAGCGACAGGGGGATGAACACTGAAGCTTTCTTT
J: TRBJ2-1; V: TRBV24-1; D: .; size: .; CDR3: CATSEQDNEQFF; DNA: TGTGCCACCAGTGAACAGGACAATGAGCAGTTCTTC
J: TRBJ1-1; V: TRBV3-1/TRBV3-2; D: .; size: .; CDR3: CASSQDSGQRTEAFF; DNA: TGTGCCAGCAGCCAAGATTCAGGACAGCGGACTGAAGCTTTCTTT
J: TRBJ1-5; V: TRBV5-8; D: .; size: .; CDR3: CASSSGGRDNQPQHF; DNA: TGTGCCAGCAGCTCGGGAGGGAGGGACAATCAGCCCCAGCATTTT
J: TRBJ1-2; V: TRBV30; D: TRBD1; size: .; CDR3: CAWSSRTGWYGYTF; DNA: TGTGCCTGGAGTTCCCGGACAGGGTGGTATGGCTACACCTTC
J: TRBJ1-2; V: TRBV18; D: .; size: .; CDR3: CASSPNQEGPYGYTF; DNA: TGTGCCAGCTCACCAAATCAGGAGGGCCCCTATGGCTACACCTTC
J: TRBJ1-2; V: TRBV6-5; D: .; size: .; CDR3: CASRKQGTYGYTF; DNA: TGTGCCAGCAGGAAACAGGGAACCTATGGCTACACCTTC
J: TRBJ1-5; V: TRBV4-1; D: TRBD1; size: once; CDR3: CASSQDNRGLIQPQHF; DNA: TGCGCCAGCAGCCAAGATAACAGGGGGCTGATTCAGCCCCAGCATTTT
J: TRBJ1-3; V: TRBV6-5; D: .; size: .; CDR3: CASSYRGYTGNTIYF; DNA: TGTGCCAGCAGTTACAGGGGATATACTGGAAACACCATATATTTT
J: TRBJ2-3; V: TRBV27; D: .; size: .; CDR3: CASSPGTTGTDTQYF; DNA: TGTGCCAGCAGTCCCGGGACAACGGGCACAGATACGCAGTATTTT
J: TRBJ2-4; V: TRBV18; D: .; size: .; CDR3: CASSSGEGALKNIQYF; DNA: TGTGCCAGCTCTAGCGGTGAGGGGGCGCTTAAAAACATTCAGTACTTC